The present TCR beta chain was sequenced within a study of blood T cell repertoires in COVID-19. Study details: T cells, B-cell-depleted T cells, or PBMCs supplied cDNA or gDNA.

Original handling: How many nucleated cells were present was estimated from reference gene primer amplification. Libraries were prepared by immunoSEQ multiplex PCR; TCRdb keeps only in-frame clonotypes and omits some of them. The V and J calls and clone size are taken from that table; D and trimming were inferred from the DNA. There are under 400,000 clones in the sample; around 85% occur only once, and roughly 4.2% lies in the top ten. The CDR3 extends over 15 amino acids. The V gene end was trimmed by 5 bases and the J gene end by 7 bases; junction bases not matched to a gene: 12. Germline V gives CDR1 MNHNS, CDR2 SASEGT. The participants were between about 18 and 95 years old and came from 24 US areas. Participant-reported clinical history was the basis for cohort assignment.

This TCR came from a woman aged 40 to 50 with acute COVID-19. Sequencing used PBMCs or T cells enriched from blood (not recorded which). The rearrangement joins TRBV6-1 to TRBJ2-5; 8 bases agree with TRBD2. The CDR3 region is CASSRLARPVGTQYF. CDR3 nucleotides: TGTGCCAGCAGTAGACTAGCGCGACCGGTGGGGACCCAGTACTTC.